The next 8 T cell receptor beta chains were all read from a single sample in a study of blood T cell repertoires in COVID-19 (TCRdb year 2020). Library prep was done by the immunoSEQ multiplex PCR assay. Entries here come from immuneACCESS through TCRdb and include only in-frame sequences with V and J called. Some clones fail to appear in such tables; in the studies checked, an unresolved V gene covers under half of the shortfall, and the cause of the remainder is unknown. In this sample the table shows hundreds of thousands of clones, roughly 86% of which occur a single time. Of the sample, around 8% is held by the ten largest clones. The source material was peripheral blood. All receptors come from a woman in her 50s who had recovered from COVID-19.

The V and J genes are TRBV6-5 and TRBJ1-5; 9 nucleotides agree with TRBD1. Looked up from germline, CDR1 is MNHEY and CDR2 is SVGAGI. V trimming: 5 bases; J trimming: 6 bases; junction bases outside the gene matches: 2. The CDR3 consists of 13 residues. In DNA form, the CDR3 reads TGTGCCAGCAGTAGGGACAGGGCTCAGCCCCAGCATTTT. This codes for CASSRDRAQPQHF.

Many counts were recorded for this clone. The chain is built from TRBV10-2 and TRBJ1-2; 9 positions match TRBD1. Germline lookup yields CDR1 WSHSY and CDR2 SAAADI. The V and J ends lost 6 bases and 3 bases, in that order; junction bases with no gene match: 8. This CDR3 spans 15 amino acids. The CDR3 sequence is CASRAKQGADYGYTF. The DNA for the CDR3 is TGCGCCAGCAGGGCAAAACAGGGGGCTGACTATGGCTACACCTTC.

This rearrangement joins TRBV19 to TRBJ2-1; tentative D call: TRBD2 (6 bases). CDR3 length equals 14 residues. Trimming pared 7 bases from V and 9 bases from J, leaving 19 bases between. Per germline, CDR1 LNHDA and CDR2 SQIVND (reference sequence). The CDR3 DNA reads as TGTGCCAGTACCCCTGGAGGGCGCAGTGGTGAGCAGTTCTTC. Translating gives CASTPGGRSGEQFF.

This chain connects TRBV2 to TRBJ1-3; no firm D call. Trimming removed 7 bases at V and 7 bases at J, with 11 bases between. Germline values: CDR1 SNHLY, CDR2 FYNNEI. The CDR3 is 12 amino acids. CDR3 in DNA: TGTGCCAGCAAAGGAGGGATTAACACCATATATTTT. Its protein is CASKGGINTIYF.

Of note for this clone: At the DNA level, this CDR3 is encoded by other sequences in the same sample as well. The CDR3 protein is CASSTTGNTEAFF. The CDR3 nucleotides read TGTGCCAGTAGTACGACGGGGAACACTGAAGCTTTCTTT. This sequence joins TRBV19 and TRBJ1-1, with D uncertain. Per germline, CDR1 LNHDA and CDR2 SQIVND (reference sequence). Trimming stripped 4 bases from V and 1 base from J, with 7 bases between. CDR3 length: 13 residues.

The gene calls are TRBV5-1 and TRBJ2-1; 8 positions agree with TRBD1. Germline values: CDR1 SGHRS, CDR2 YFSETQ. With V trimmed by 0 bases and J by 2 bases, 13 bases remained unmatched. The length of the CDR3 is 19 residues. The CDR3 nucleotides are TGCGCCAGCAGCTTGGCCCTGACAGGGGACGTTGGTGCCTACAATGAGCAGTTCTTC. It is translated as CASSLALTGDVGAYNEQFF. Looking up the rest from reference TRBV5-1 and TRBJ2-1 gives the full variable domain: KAGVTQTPRYLIKTRGQQVTLSCSPISGHRSVSWYQQTPGQGLQFLFEYFSETQRNKGNFPGRFSGRQFSNSRSEMNVSTLELGDSALYLCASSLALTGDVGAYNEQFFGPGTRLTVL.

The chain carries TRBV5-1 and TRBJ1-1; 9 nucleotides agree with TRBD1. The germline CDR1 and CDR2 sequences are SGHRS and YFSETQ. After removal of 3 bases from V and 7 bases from J, the junction contained 10 bases not matched to a gene. The CDR3 spans 15 residues. CDR3 nucleotide sequence: TGCGCCAGCAGCTCAATTACAGGGGGCGGTCTTGAAGCTTTCTTT. This translates into CASSSITGGGLEAFF.

The chain carries TRBV29-1 and TRBJ2-2; D possibly corresponds to TRBD1 (6 bases). The CDR3 covers 13 residues. V lost 4 bases and J lost 7, with 13 bases in between. Germline assignment: CDR1 SQVTM and CDR2 ANQGSEA. CDR3 sequence (DNA): TGCAGCGTTGCCCAGGGGTCGGACGGGGAGCTGTTTTTT. Amino acids: CSVAQGSDGELFF.